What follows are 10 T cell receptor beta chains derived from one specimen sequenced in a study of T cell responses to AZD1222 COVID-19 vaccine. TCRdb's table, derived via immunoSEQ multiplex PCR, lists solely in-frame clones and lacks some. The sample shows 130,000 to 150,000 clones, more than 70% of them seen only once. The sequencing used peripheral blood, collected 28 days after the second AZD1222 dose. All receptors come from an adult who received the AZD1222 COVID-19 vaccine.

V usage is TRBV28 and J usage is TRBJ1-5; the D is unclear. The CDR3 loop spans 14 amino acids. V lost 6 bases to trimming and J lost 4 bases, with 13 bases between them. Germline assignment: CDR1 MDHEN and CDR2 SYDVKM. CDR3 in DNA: TGTGCCAGCAGCTTAGCGTCCTCGAATCAGCCCCAGCATTTT. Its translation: CASSLASSNQPQHF. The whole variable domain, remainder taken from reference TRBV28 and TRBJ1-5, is DVKVTQSSRYLVKRTGEKVFLECVQDMDHENMFWYRQDPGLGLRLIYFSYDVKMKEKGDIPEGYSVSREKKERFSLILESASTNQTSMYLCASSLASSNQPQHFGDGTRLSIL.

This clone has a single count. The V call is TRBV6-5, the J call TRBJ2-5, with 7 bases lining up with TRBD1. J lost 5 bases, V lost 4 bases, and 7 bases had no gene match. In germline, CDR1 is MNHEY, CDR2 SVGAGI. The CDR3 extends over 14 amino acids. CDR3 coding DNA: TGTGCCAGCAGTTCACAGGGGAAGGTGGAGACCCAGTACTTC. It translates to CASSSQGKVETQYF.

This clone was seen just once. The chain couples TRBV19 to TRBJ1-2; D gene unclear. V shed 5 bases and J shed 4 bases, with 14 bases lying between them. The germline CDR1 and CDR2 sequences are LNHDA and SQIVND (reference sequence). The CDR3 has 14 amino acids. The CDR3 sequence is CASSPRTRSYGYTF. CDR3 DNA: TGTGCCAGTAGTCCGAGGACCCGGAGCTATGGCTACACCTTC.

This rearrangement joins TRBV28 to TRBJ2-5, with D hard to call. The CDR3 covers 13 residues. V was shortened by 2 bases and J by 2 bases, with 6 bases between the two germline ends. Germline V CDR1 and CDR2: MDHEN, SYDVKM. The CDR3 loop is CASSLRFQETQYF. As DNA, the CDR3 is TGTGCCAGCAGTTTAAGATTTCAAGAGACCCAGTACTTC.

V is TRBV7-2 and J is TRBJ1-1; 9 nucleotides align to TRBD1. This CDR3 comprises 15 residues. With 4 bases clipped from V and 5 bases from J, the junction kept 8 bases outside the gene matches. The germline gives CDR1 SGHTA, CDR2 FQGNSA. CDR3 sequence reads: CASSSYRGQGTEAFF. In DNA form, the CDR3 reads TGTGCCAGCAGCTCCTACAGGGGGCAGGGGACTGAAGCTTTCTTT. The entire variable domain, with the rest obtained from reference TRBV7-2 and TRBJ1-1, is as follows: GAGVSQSPSNKVTEKGKDVELRCDPISGHTALYWYRQSLGQGLEFLIYFQGNSAPDKSGLPSDRFSAERTGGSVSTLTIQRTQQEDSAVYLCASSSYRGQGTEAFFGQGTRLTVV.

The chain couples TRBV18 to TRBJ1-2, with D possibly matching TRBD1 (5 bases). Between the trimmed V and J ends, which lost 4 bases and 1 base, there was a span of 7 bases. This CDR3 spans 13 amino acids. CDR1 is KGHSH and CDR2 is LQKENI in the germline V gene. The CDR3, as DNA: TGTGCCAGCTCACTAGGGGATAACTATGGCTACACCTTC. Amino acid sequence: CASSLGDNYGYTF.

The CDR3 reads CASRGISGNTIYF. CDR3 sequence (DNA): TGTGCCAGCAGGGGGATTTCTGGAAACACCATATATTTT. V gene TRBV11-2 combines with J gene TRBJ1-3; D uncertain. With 6 bases removed from V and 1 base from J, the gap between germline ends came to 7 bases. Germline assignment: CDR1 SGHAT and CDR2 FQNNGV. CDR3 length equals 13 residues.

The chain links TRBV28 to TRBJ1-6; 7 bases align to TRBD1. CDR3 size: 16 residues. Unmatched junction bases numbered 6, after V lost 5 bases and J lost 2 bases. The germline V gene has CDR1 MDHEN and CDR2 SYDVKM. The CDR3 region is CASSPTGVAYNSPLHF. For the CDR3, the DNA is TGTGCCAGCAGTCCCACAGGGGTGGCCTATAATTCACCCCTCCACTTT.

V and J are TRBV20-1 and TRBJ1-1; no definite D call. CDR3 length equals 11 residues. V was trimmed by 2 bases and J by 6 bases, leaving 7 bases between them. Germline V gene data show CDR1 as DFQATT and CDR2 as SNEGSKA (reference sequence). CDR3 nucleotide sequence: TGCAGTGCTAGACGCAGTTCTGAAGCTTTCTTT. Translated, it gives CSARRSSEAFF.

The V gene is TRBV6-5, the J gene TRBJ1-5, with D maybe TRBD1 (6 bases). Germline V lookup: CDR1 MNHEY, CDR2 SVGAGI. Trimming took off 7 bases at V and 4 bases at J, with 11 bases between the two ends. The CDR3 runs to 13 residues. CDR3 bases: TGTGCCAGCACCCGGACAGTTAATCAGCCCCAGCATTTT. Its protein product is CASTRTVNQPQHF.